This T cell receptor beta chain stems from a study of blood T cell repertoires in COVID-19 (TCRdb year 2020). Describing the broader study: Samples covering the acute and convalescent phases of COVID-19 were provided by collaborators in the United States, Italy and Spain. The material from the prospective study consisted of cDNA or gDNA derived from T cells, B-cell-depleted T cells, or PBMCs. Subjects who had been exposed to COVID-19, were actively infected with it, or had recovered from it provided the deeply sampled blood TCRbeta repertoires that made up the dataset. The repertoires were released in a freely available public database meant as a resource for research on the immune response to SARS-CoV-2. The samples were drawn from the first 160 participants of the ongoing ImmuneRACE study and from 1,254 subjects provided by 6 global collaborators. Nearly every sample came with metadata listing a de-identified subject ID, COVID-19 status, age in years and sex. HLA class I and class II types, where available, came from metadata supplied by the sample provider rather than from assay-based typing.

TCRbeta CDR3 regions were amplified from genomic DNA using the immunoSEQ Assay, a bias-controlled multiplex PCR. Concerning the study's data processing: Within the assay, amplification of reference gene primers was used to estimate how many nucleated cells each sample contained. Sequence reads were collapsed and filtered to measure the absolute abundance of every unique TCRbeta CDR3 rearrangement. For each sample, productive Simpson clonality was calculated as the square root of Simpson's diversity index across productive rearrangements. What TCRdb holds here is the immuneACCESS table cut down to in-frame rearrangements. Part of the clones is not present; checked against another copy, under half of the missing clones reflect an unresolved V gene, and the others are unexplained. V, J and clone size were drawn from that table, and D and trimming were deduced from the DNA. The sample includes 230,000 or so clones, with about 90% observed a single time. Clones ranked in the top ten supply under 2.5% of the sample.

Beyond this particular receptor, the publication reports: The amount of clinical and demographic metadata varied by source and participant and was provided uncurated.

One collaborating source in Seattle enrolled patients during active infection and followed them longitudinally through the course of disease. Collaborating institutions collected whole blood in K2EDTA tubes following their own protocols. Collaborator samples were shipped for TCRbeta analysis as frozen whole blood, isolated PBMCs, or DNA extracted from either sample type. The germline V gene specifies LGHNA as CDR1 and YSLEER as CDR2. Trimming at the junction amounts to 0 bases on V and 6 bases on J, and the germline ends lie 14 bases apart. Including cysteine and phenylalanine, the CDR3 has 15 amino acids. The sequence is cut down to CDR3 DNA, 45 bases in frame from base 1. About this clone itself: There is no known antigen for this receptor. No much larger clonotype is one base removed from it; base qualities were not supplied.

Sequencing used peripheral blood. The source is a woman aged 60-70 years with COVID-19, enrolled during active disease. The chain is encoded by TRBV4-3 joined to TRBJ1-2, with the D gene too uncertain to name. Here is the DNA: TGCGCCAGCAGCCAAGATCCCCAACCCAGGAATGGCTACACCTTC. Its translation is CASSQDPQPRNGYTF.